These 3 T cell receptor beta chains came from one sample sequenced in a study of cytomegalovirus exposure and HLA in healthy donors. Primers: 60 Vbeta forward and 13 Jbeta reverse. Repertoires were generated with immunoSEQ multiplex PCR, while TCRdb's copy carries only in-frame clones and drops some. The sample lists 150,000 or so clones, 75% to 90% seen once, with roughly 10% in the top ten. The sequenced sample was PBMCs. The receptors stem from a man aged 18 to 30 in good health and CMV-seropositive.

CDR3 nucleotide sequence: TGCGCCAGCAGTGAGTCCACAGAGCAGTACTTC. Amino acids: CASSESTEQYF. V usage is TRBV10-2 and J usage is TRBJ2-7; D not resolved. Germline CDR1 is WSHSY and CDR2 is SAAADI. The CDR3 consists of 11 residues. V dropped 0 bases and J dropped 7 bases, with 4 bases sitting between them.

This clone was observed a few times. V and J are TRBV6-1 and TRBJ2-7; D remains unclear. This CDR3 spans 12 amino acids. V lost 3 bases and J 3 bases, leaving 6 bases between the germline ends. Germline V gene lookup returns CDR1 MNHNS and CDR2 SASEGT. In DNA form, the CDR3 reads TGTGCCAGCAGTGATCGAGACTACGAGCAGTACTTC. This sequence encodes CASSDRDYEQYF.

The J gene is TRBJ1-1, the V gene TRBV12-5; weak D call: TRBD1 (5 bases). Trimming cost V 0 bases and J 1 base, with 15 bases left between them. This CDR3 is 17 amino acids long. Germline CDR1 LGHNT, CDR2 FRNRAP. The CDR3: CASGLVVGKGRNTEAFF. CDR3 coding DNA: TGTGCTAGTGGTTTGGTAGTGGGGAAGGGGCGGAACACTGAAGCTTTCTTT.